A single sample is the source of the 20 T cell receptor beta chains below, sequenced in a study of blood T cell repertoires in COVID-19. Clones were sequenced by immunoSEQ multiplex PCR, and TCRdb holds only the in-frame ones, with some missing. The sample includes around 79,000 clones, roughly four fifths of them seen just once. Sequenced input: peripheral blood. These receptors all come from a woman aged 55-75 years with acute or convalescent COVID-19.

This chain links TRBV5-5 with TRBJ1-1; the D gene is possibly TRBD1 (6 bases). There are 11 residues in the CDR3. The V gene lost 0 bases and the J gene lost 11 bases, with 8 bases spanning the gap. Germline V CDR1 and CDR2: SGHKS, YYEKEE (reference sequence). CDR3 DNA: TGTGCCAGCAGCTTGGGACAGGACGCTTTCTTT. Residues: CASSLGQDAFF.

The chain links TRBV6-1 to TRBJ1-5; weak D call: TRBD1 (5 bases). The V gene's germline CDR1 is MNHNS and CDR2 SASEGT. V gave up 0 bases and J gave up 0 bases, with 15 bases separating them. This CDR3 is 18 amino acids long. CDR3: CASSEAGVGGYSNQPQHF. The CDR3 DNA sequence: TGTGCCAGCAGTGAAGCGGGGGTAGGAGGGTATAGCAATCAGCCCCAGCATTTT.

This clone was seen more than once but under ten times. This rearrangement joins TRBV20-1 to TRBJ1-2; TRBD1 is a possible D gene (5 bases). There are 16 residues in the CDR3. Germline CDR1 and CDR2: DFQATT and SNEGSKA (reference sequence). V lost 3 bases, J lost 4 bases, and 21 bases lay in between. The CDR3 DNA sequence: TGCAGTGCTAGTTTCACAGGACGTGGGGAAGGCTATGGCTACACCTTC. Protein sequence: CSASFTGRGEGYGYTF.

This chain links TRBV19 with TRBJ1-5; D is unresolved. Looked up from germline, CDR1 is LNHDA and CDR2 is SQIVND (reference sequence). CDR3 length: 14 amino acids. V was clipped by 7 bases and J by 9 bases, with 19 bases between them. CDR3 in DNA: TGTGCCAGTATGCGGGCGACATCAATCTGGCCCCAGCATTTT. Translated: CASMRATSIWPQHF.

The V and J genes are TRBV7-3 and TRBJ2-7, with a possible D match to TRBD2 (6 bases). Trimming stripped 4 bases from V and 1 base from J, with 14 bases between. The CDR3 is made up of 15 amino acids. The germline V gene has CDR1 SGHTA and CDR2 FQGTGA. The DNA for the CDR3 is TGTGCCAGCAGCTCCGGGCGGGGTTCGTCCTACGAGCAGTACTTC. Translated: CASSSGRGSSYEQYF.

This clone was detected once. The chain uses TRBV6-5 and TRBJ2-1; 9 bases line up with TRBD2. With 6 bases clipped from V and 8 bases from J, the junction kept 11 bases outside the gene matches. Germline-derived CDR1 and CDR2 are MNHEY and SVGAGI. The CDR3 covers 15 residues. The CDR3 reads CASSLAAGGPYEQFF. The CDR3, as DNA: TGTGCCAGCAGCCTAGCGGCGGGGGGGCCGTATGAGCAGTTCTTC.

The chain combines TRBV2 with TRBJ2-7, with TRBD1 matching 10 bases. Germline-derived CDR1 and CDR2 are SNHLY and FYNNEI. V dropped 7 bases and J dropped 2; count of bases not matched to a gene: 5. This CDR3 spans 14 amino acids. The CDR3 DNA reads TGTGCCAGCAAGGACAGGGGGGTCACCTACGAGCAGTACTTC. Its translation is CASKDRGVTYEQYF.

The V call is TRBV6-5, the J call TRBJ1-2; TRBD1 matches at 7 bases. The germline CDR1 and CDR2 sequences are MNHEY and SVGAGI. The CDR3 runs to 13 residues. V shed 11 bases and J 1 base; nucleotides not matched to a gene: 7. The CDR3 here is CAGKGGLNYGYTF. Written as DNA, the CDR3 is TGTGCCGGCAAAGGGGGCCTTAACTATGGCTACACCTTC.

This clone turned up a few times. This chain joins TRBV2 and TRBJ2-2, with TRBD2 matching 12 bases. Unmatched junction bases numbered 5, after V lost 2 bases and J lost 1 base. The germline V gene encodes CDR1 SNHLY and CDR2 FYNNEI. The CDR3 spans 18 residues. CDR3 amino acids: CASSEPLAGGKNTGELFF. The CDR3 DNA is TGTGCCAGCAGTGAACCGCTAGCGGGGGGGAAGAACACCGGGGAGCTGTTTTTT. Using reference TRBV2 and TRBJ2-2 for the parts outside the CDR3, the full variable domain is EPEVTQTPSHQVTQMGQEVILRCVPISNHLYFYWYRQILGQKVEFLVSFYNNEISEKSEIFDDQFSVERPDGSNFTLKIRSTKLEDSAMYFCASSEPLAGGKNTGELFFGEGSRLTVL.

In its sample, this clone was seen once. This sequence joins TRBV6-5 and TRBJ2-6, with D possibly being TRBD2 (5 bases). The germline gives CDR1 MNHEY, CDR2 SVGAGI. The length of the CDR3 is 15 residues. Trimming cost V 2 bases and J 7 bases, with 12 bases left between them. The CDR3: CASSYTTSGANVLTF. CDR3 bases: TGTGCCAGCAGTTACACGACGTCGGGAGCCAACGTCCTGACTTTC.

In DNA, the CDR3 is TGTGCCAGCAGTTCGTACCAGGGGATGAACACTGAAGCTTTCTTT. Protein: CASSSYQGMNTEAFF. The gene calls are TRBV27 and TRBJ1-1, with D possibly being TRBD1 (6 bases). Germline CDR1 MNHEY, CDR2 SMNVEV (reference sequence). The CDR3 contains 15 residues. V gave up 4 bases and J gave up 0 bases, with 12 bases separating them.

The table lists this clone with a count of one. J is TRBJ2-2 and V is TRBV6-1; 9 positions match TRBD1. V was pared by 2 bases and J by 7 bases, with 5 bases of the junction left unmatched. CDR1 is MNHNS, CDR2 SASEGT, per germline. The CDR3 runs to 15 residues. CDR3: CASSENTGGLGELFF. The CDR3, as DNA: TGTGCCAGCAGTGAAAATACAGGGGGCCTCGGGGAGCTGTTTTTT.

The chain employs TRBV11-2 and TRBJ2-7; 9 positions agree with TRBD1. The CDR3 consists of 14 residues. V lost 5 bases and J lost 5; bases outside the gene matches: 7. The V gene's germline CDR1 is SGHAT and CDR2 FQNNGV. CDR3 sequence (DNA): TGTGCCAGCAGCCCAGGACAGGGGCTCGACGAGCAGTACTTC. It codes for CASSPGQGLDEQYF.

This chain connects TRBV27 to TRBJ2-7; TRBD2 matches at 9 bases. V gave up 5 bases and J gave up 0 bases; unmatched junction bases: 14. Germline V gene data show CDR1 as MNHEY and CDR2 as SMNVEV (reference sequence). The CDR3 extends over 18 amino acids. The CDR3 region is CASSRDGRMTSGSYEQYF. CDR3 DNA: TGTGCCAGCAGTAGGGACGGACGGATGACTAGCGGCTCCTACGAGCAGTACTTC.

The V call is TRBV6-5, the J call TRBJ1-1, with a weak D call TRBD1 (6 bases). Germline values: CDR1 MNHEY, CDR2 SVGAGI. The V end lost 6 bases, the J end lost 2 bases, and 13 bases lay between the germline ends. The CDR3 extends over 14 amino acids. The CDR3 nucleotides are TGTGCCAGCAGGCACCAGGGGATCAACACTGAAGCTTTCTTT. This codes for CASRHQGINTEAFF.

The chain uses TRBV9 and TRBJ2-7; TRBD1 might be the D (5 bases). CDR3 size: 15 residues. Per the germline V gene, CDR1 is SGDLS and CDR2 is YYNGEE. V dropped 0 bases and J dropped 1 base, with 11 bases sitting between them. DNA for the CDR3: TGTGCCAGCAGCGTAGGGCAGGGTAGGTCCTACGAGCAGTACTTC. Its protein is CASSVGQGRSYEQYF.

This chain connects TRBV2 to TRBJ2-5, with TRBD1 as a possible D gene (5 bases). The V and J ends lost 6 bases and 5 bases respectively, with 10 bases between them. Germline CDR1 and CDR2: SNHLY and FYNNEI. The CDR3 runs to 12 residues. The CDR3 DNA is TGTGCCAGCAGCGTAAAGGGGGAGACCCAGTACTTC. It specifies CASSVKGETQYF.

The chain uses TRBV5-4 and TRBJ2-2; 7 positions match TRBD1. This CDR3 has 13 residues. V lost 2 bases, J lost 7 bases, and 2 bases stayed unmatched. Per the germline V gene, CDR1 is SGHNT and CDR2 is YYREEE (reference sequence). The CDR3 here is CASSLQGIGELFF. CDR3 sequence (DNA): TGTGCCAGCAGCTTACAGGGGATCGGGGAGCTGTTTTTT.

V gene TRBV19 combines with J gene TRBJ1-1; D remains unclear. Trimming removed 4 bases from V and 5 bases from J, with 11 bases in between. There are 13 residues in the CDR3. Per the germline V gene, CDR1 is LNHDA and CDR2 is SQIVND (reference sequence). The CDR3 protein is CASSKMRETEAFF. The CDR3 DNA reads TGTGCCAGTAGTAAAATGAGGGAAACTGAAGCTTTCTTT.

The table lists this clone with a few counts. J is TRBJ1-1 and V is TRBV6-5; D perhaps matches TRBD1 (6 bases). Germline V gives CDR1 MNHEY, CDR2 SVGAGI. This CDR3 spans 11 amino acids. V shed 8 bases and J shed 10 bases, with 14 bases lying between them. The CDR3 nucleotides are TGTGCCAGCGTGCGGGGGGGGCGAGCTTTCTTT. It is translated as CASVRGGRAFF.